This record concerns one T cell receptor beta chain sequence. Antigen unknown. This PCR relied on a set of 60 Vbeta primers and 13 Jbeta primers. Data came from immunoSEQ multiplex PCR; TCRdb stores just in-frame clones and leaves some out. The sample contains 60,000 to 70,000 clones, 75% of which appear only once. These data belong to a study of cytomegalovirus exposure and HLA in healthy donors. Study-level points and caveats: For most TCR beta V segments, an earlier analysis put the productive rate at about 90% or about 30% of the time.

This CDR3 has 13 residues. Germline CDR1 is MRHNA and CDR2 is SNTAGT. V trimming: 10 bases; J trimming: 1 base; junction bases outside the gene matches: 1. The J gene is TRBJ2-2, the V gene TRBV6-4; 9 positions match TRBD1. Sequencing used PBMCs. This receptor was taken from a middle-aged woman in good health and CMV-seropositive. The CDR3 reads CAKGQGNTGELFF. The CDR3 region has the DNA TGTGCCAAGGGACAGGGGAACACCGGGGAGCTGTTTTTT.